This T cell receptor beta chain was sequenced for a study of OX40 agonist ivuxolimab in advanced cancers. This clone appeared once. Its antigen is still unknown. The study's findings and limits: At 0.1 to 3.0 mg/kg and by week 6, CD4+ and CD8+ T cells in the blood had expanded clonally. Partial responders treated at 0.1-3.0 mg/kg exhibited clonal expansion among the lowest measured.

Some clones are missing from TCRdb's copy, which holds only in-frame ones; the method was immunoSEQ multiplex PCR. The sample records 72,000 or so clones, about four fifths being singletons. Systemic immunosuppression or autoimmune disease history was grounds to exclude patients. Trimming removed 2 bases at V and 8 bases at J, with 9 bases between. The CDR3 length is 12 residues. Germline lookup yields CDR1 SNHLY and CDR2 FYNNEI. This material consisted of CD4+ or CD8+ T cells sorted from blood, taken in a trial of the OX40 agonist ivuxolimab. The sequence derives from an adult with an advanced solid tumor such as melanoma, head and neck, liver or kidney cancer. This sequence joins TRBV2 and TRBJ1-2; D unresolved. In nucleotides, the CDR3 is TGTGCCAGCAGTGAAAGCCATCAAGGCTACACCTTC. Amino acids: CASSESHQGYTF.